This T cell receptor beta chain was documented in a study of T cell responses to AZD1222 COVID-19 vaccine. Study as a whole: The study pooled second doses at about 4 or about 12 weeks.

Clones were read by immunoSEQ multiplex PCR, and TCRdb kept only the in-frame ones, dropping some. The sample has over 100,000 clones, about 90% seen once; the top ten hold around 8%. Regarding the study as a whole: Dominant at 160-218 and 743-854, vaccine-associated CD4 TCRs also spanned spike. Nearly half of unique spike-specific TCRs reportedly avoided B.1.351 and B.1.1.7 mutated regions.

As concerns this clone: The antigen is unknown.

The source of this sequence is an adult in good health. The starting material was peripheral blood, obtained on day 0 of AZD1222 vaccination.

The CDR3 nucleotides are TGCGCCAGCCGCCTGGGAGGGAATGAAAAACTGTTTTTT. This encodes CASRLGGNEKLFF. The chain couples TRBV5-1 to TRBJ1-4, with D uncertain. The CDR3 totals 13 residues. The germline V gene encodes CDR1 SGHRS and CDR2 YFSETQ. The V gene lost 7 bases and the J gene lost 5 bases, with 12 bases spanning the gap.